These 19 T cell receptor beta chains share one sample of origin, sequenced in a study of blood T cells in healthy people across ages. Sample-barcoded 5' priming and a J-beta primer mix drove a second PCR of 7 to 11 cycles. Using its own MiXCR run on the 5' RACE reads, TCRdb lists one record per CDR3 protein. The sample lists some 1 million distinct CDR3 sequences; more than 35% were seen once. What was sequenced was blood. The receptors come from a woman aged 60 to 75 in good health.

DNA of the CDR3: TGCGCCAGCAGCCCGGGACAGGGCGGGCATTATGGCTACACCTTC. Translating gives CASSPGQGGHYGYTF. The chain is built from TRBV5-1 and TRBJ1-2, with TRBD1 matching over 9 bases. CDR3 length equals 15 residues. Germline V gives CDR1 SGHRS, CDR2 YFSETQ. V dropped 4 bases and J dropped 5; count of bases not matched to a gene: 9.

The rearrangement uses TRBV20-1 and TRBJ2-5; possibly TRBD2 for D (5 bases). Matching the DNA end better, TRBJ2-7 makes the J call doubtful. Germline V gives CDR1 DFQATT, CDR2 SNEGSKA (reference sequence). This CDR3 has 14 residues. The CDR3 nucleotides read TGCAGTGCCCCGACCCGGACTCCTTCCTACGAGCAGTACTTC. Its translation is CSAPTRTPSYEQYF.

Many counts were recorded for this clonotype. The genes are TRBV20-1 and TRBJ2-3, with TRBD2 identical over 8 bases. Unmatched junction bases numbered 2, after V lost 3 bases and J lost 0 bases. The germline V gene encodes CDR1 DFQATT and CDR2 SNEGSKA (reference sequence). CDR3 length: 14 amino acids. CDR3 DNA sequence: TGCAGTGCTAGGGCTAGCGGGAGCACAGATACGCAGTATTTT. Amino acid sequence: CSARASGSTDTQYF.

As to this clonotype: A much more abundant neighbour one base away suggests this may be a read error. The chain joins TRBV20-1 to TRBJ2-7; D gene unclear. Per germline, CDR1 DFQATT and CDR2 SNEGSKA (reference sequence). The CDR3 spans 10 residues. The V gene lost 2 bases and the J gene lost 2 bases, with 1 base spanning the gap. This chain's CDR3 is CSARTYEQYF. The CDR3 DNA sequence: TGCAGTGCTAGAACCTACGAGCAGTACTTC.

A few counts support this clonotype. This chain joins TRBV13 and TRBJ2-3, with 13 bases that match TRBD2. This CDR3 has 17 amino acids. Trimming at V came to 5 bases and at J to 6 bases, leaving 11 bases not matched to a gene. Per the germline V gene, CDR1 is PRHDT and CDR2 is FYEKMQ (reference sequence). CDR3 region: CASSITGTSGILDTQYF. In nucleotides, the CDR3 is TGTGCCAGCAGCATAACCGGGACTAGCGGGATCCTTGATACGCAGTATTTT.

This clonotype was seen more than once but under ten times. This rearrangement joins TRBV5-1 to TRBJ1-2, with TRBD1 matching 9 bases. Trimming cost V 4 bases and J 2 bases; bases outside gene matches: 18. The CDR3 sequence is 19 residues long. Looked up from germline, CDR1 is SGHRS and CDR2 is YFSETQ. CDR3 DNA sequence: TGCGCCAGCAGCCCTGACGGAGGGACAGGGAATAGGGGGAACTATGGCTACACCTTC. It is translated as CASSPDGGTGNRGNYGYTF.

This clonotype was picked up a small number of times. A much larger clone differs by one base, so this may be a read error. The V call is TRBV20-1, the J call TRBJ2-5; D not certain. The CDR3 is made up of 14 amino acids. Per germline, CDR1 DFQATT and CDR2 SNEGSKA (reference sequence). V lost 4 bases, J lost 11 bases, and 23 bases lay in between. CDR3 loop: CSAKPTLINNEQYF. The CDR3 DNA follows: TGCAGTGCTAAGCCTACCCTAATAAACAATGAGCAGTACTTC.

In this sample, this clonotype turned up a few times. V and J are TRBV3-1 and TRBJ2-7; D unclear. Germline-derived CDR1 and CDR2 are LGHDT and YNNKEL (reference sequence). The CDR3 spans 14 residues. Trimming took off 1 base at V and 2 bases at J, with 9 bases between the two ends. The CDR3 DNA reads TGTGCCAGCAGCCAAGTGGGTGTGGCCTACGAGCAGTACTTC. It yields the protein CASSQVGVAYEQYF.

In this sample, this clonotype turned up a few times. The chain links TRBV29-1 to TRBJ2-7; 7 positions match TRBD1. This CDR3 spans 13 amino acids. CDR1 SQVTM and CDR2 ANQGSEA come from the germline V gene. Trimming at V came to 6 bases and at J to 6 bases, leaving 11 bases not matched to a gene. The CDR3 is CSVEQGLRGEQYF. CDR3 nucleotide sequence: TGCAGCGTCGAACAGGGGCTCCGGGGCGAGCAGTACTTC.

A single count supports this clonotype. The CDR3 coding sequence is TGCAGTGCCCCCCGTAGAGACAGGACCGTATACAATGAGCAGTTCTTC. Its translation: CSAPRRDRTVYNEQFF. This chain uses TRBV20-1 with TRBJ2-1, with a possible D match to TRBD1 (6 bases). V lost 6 bases to trimming and J lost 4 bases, with 22 bases between them. The CDR3 length is 16 residues. Germline V lookup: CDR1 DFQATT, CDR2 SNEGSKA (reference sequence).

This rearrangement joins TRBV28 to TRBJ2-5; TRBD1 matches at 9 bases. The tail of the sequence fits TRBJ2-7 better, so the J call may be wrong. The germline V gene encodes CDR1 MDHEN and CDR2 SYDVKM. The CDR3 spans 14 residues. Here the CDR3 DNA reads TGTGCCAGCAGCCCGGCGGGACAGGGCGGCGAGCAGTACTTC. Encoded protein: CASSPAGQGGEQYF.

The chain recombines TRBV27 with TRBJ2-5, with a possible D match to TRBD2 (6 bases). Trimming cost V 4 bases and J 1 base, with 10 bases left between them. CDR1 and CDR2 (germline): MNHEY, SMNVEV (reference sequence). This CDR3 is built from 14 residues. This CDR3 reads CASSSLAFQETQYF. As DNA, the CDR3 is TGTGCCAGCAGTTCGCTAGCGTTCCAAGAGACCCAGTACTTC.

The CDR3 bases are TGTGCCAGCAGCGTAGAAGTTAGCACAGATACGCAGTATTTT. Residues: CASSVEVSTDTQYF. The chain has TRBV7-3 and TRBJ2-3; unclear D gene. This CDR3 is built from 14 residues. With 5 bases removed from V and 0 bases from J, the gap between germline ends came to 9 bases. Germline CDR1 and CDR2: SGHTA and FQGTGA.

The rearrangement links TRBV7-3 to TRBJ1-1; D may be TRBD1 (5 bases). The CDR3 length is 15 residues. The V end was cut by 3 bases, the J end by 6 bases, with 17 bases between. Germline lookup yields CDR1 SGHTA and CDR2 FQGTGA. In DNA, the CDR3 is TGTGCCAGCAGCTTTTGGGCAGGGTATAGGGCTGAAGCTTTCTTT. This codes for CASSFWAGYRAEAFF.

V and J are TRBV4-2 and TRBJ2-1, with 14 bases identical to TRBD2. CDR3 length: 16 amino acids. Germline V gene data show CDR1 as LGHNA and CDR2 as YNFKEQ. After removal of 4 bases from V and 9 bases from J, the junction contained 8 bases not matched to a gene. The DNA for the CDR3 is TGTGCCAGCAGCCTGGGGGGACTAGCGGGAGTTGGTGAGCAGTTCTTC. Encoded protein: CASSLGGLAGVGEQFF.

This clonotype was picked up one time. The V and J genes are TRBV3-1 and TRBJ2-1; unclear D gene. The CDR3 totals 14 residues. Germline V gives CDR1 LGHDT, CDR2 YNNKEL (reference sequence). Trimming removed 5 bases from V and 0 bases from J, with 8 bases in between. This chain's CDR3 is CASSFRPSYNEQFF. The CDR3 DNA follows: TGTGCCAGCAGCTTCCGACCCTCCTACAATGAGCAGTTCTTC.

V usage is TRBV5-6 and J usage is TRBJ2-3, with TRBD2 identical over 7 bases. The length of the CDR3 is 16 residues. The germline V gene has CDR1 SGHDT and CDR2 YYEEEE. V was pared by 2 bases and J by 0 bases, with 6 bases of the junction left unmatched. The CDR3 protein is CASSFGAGYSTDTQYF. The CDR3 DNA reads as TGTGCCAGCAGCTTTGGAGCGGGATACAGCACAGATACGCAGTATTTT. Full variable domain (remainder filled in from reference TRBV5-6 and TRBJ2-3): DAGVTQSPTHLIKTRGQQVTLRCSPKSGHDTVSWYQQALGQGPQFIFQYYEEEERQRGNFPDRFSGHQFPNYSSELNVNALLLGDSALYLCASSFGAGYSTDTQYFGPGTRLTVL.

This clonotype was seen more than once but under ten times. The CDR3 region is CASSALGYNEQFF. The CDR3 DNA reads TGTGCCAGCAGTGCCCTCGGCTACAATGAGCAGTTCTTC. The chain has TRBV12-3 or TRBV12-4 and TRBJ2-1; no reliable D call. The CDR3 totals 13 residues. The V end was cut by 5 bases, the J end by 3 bases, with 8 bases between.

With respect to this clonotype: This may be a read error: a much more frequent sequence differs by one nucleotide. This CDR3 reads CASSPEAGTYEQNF. CDR3 nucleotide sequence: TGCGCCAGCAGCCCGGAAGCGGGGACCTACGAGCAGAACTTC. The chain combines TRBV5-1 with TRBJ2-7, with TRBD2 matching over 7 bases. Germline values: CDR1 SGHRS, CDR2 YFSETQ. The CDR3 has 14 amino acids.